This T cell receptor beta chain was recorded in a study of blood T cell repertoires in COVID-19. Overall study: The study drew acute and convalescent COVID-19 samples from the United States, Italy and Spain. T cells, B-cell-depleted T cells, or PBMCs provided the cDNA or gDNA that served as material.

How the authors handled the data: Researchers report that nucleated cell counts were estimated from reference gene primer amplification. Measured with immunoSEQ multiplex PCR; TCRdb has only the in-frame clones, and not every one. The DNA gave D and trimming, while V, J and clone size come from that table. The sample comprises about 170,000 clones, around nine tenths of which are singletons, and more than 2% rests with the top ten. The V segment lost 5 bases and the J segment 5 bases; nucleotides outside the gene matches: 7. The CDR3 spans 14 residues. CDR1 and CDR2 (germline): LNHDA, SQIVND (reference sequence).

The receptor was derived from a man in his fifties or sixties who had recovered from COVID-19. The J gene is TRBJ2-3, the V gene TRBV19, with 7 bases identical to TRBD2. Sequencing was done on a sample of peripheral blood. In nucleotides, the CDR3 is TGTGCCAGTAGTCTCCGGACGGGGGGAGATACGCAGTATTTT. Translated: CASSLRTGGDTQYF.